Following are 29 T cell receptor beta chains from one sample sequenced in a study of T cell responses to AZD1222 COVID-19 vaccine. Profiled with immunoSEQ multiplex PCR; TCRdb holds only in-frame clones, not every one. The table shows 85,000 to 100,000 clones, with 80% to 90% occurring only once. The sequencing used peripheral blood, collected on day 0 of AZD1222 vaccination. The receptors come from an adult in good health.

The CDR3 reads CASSRTGGNGELFF. The DNA of the CDR3 is TGTGCCAGCAGCAGGACAGGGGGCAACGGGGAGCTGTTTTTT. The V gene is TRBV11-3, the J gene TRBJ2-2; 11 nucleotides agree with TRBD1. Germline-derived CDR1 and CDR2 are SGHNT and YENEEA. The V and J ends lost 5 bases and 7 bases, in that order; junction bases with no gene match: 3. CDR3 length equals 14 residues.

The chain combines TRBV5-6 with TRBJ1-2; no firm D call. V was trimmed by 3 bases and J by 9 bases, leaving 15 bases between them. This CDR3 spans 13 amino acids. Germline CDR1 and CDR2: SGHDT and YYEEEE. The CDR3, as DNA: TGTGCCAGCAGCTCCCGGTGGATTGAGCGCTACACCTTC. This sequence encodes CASSSRWIERYTF.

This clone was detected only once. J is TRBJ2-4 and V is TRBV2, with unresolved D. This CDR3 is 11 amino acids long. V was pared by 6 bases and J by 5 bases, with 5 bases between. Germline V gene lookup returns CDR1 SNHLY and CDR2 FYNNEI. The CDR3 protein is CASRTENIQYF. CDR3 nucleotides: TGTGCCAGCAGGACCGAAAACATTCAGTACTTC.

This clone was detected once. As DNA, the CDR3 is TGTGCCAGTAGTATAACACGGGGACAGGCCTACGAGCAGTACTTC. Amino acids: CASSITRGQAYEQYF. V gene TRBV19 combines with J gene TRBJ2-7; TRBD1 agrees at 8 bases. Germline CDR1 LNHDA, CDR2 SQIVND (reference sequence). The CDR3 covers 15 residues. V trimming: 2 bases; J trimming: 2 bases; junction bases outside the gene matches: 5.

The V call is TRBV10-3, the J call TRBJ2-2; TRBD1 agrees at 9 bases. Germline CDR1 and CDR2: ENHRY and SYGVKD. Germline trimming cut 10 bases from V and 5 bases from J; bases unmatched to any gene: 8. This CDR3 is 14 amino acids long. CDR3 residues: CASTGTGLTGELFF. As DNA, the CDR3 is TGTGCCAGCACCGGGACAGGGTTAACCGGGGAGCTGTTTTTT.

V is TRBV29-1 and J is TRBJ2-3; the match to TRBD2 covers 7 bases. V was clipped by 4 bases and J by 4 bases; unmatched bases: 5. The CDR3 loop spans 13 amino acids. Germline CDR1 and CDR2: SQVTM and ANQGSEA. DNA for the CDR3: TGCAGCGTTGGGCGGGGGAGCGCAGATACGCAGTATTTT. Its translation: CSVGRGSADTQYF.

This clone was recorded once. The chain joins TRBV5-6 to TRBJ2-5; either TRBD1 or TRBD2 may fit D (5 bases each). This CDR3 spans 16 amino acids. The germline gives CDR1 SGHDT, CDR2 YYEEEE. V lost 4 bases and J 5 bases, leaving 21 bases between the germline ends. Here the CDR3 DNA reads TGTGCCAGCAGCATGGGGGTCCCAGGGAACCGGGAGACCCAGTACTTC. Protein sequence: CASSMGVPGNRETQYF.

The V gene is TRBV7-2, the J gene TRBJ2-5; 10 nucleotides line up with TRBD2. J gave up 1 base and V 0 bases, and 5 bases lay outside the gene matches. The CDR3 consists of 17 residues. The germline V gene has CDR1 SGHTA and CDR2 FQGNSA. The CDR3 region has the DNA TGTGCCAGCAGCTTAGCTGAGCGGGGGGGAAGCCAAGAGACCCAGTACTTC. This translates into CASSLAERGGSQETQYF.

The gene calls are TRBV5-4 and TRBJ2-2, with D unresolved. Germline assignment: CDR1 SGHNT and CDR2 YYREEE (reference sequence). V was pared by 1 base and J by 7 bases, with 5 bases between. The CDR3 consists of 12 residues. The CDR3 here is CASSLFYGELFF. CDR3 nucleotides: TGTGCCAGCAGCTTGTTTTACGGGGAGCTGTTTTTT.

This clone was observed a single time. The rearrangement joins TRBV6-6 to TRBJ2-2, with TRBD2 as a possible D gene (6 bases). The CDR3 runs 14 residues. Looked up from germline, CDR1 is MNHNY and CDR2 is SVGAGI (reference sequence). Trimming removed 10 bases at V and 5 bases at J, with 17 bases between. This CDR3 is CATFSGDGTGELFF. As DNA, the CDR3 is TGTGCCACCTTTAGCGGAGATGGGACCGGGGAGCTGTTTTTT.

The sample holds a few counts of this clone. The V call is TRBV21-1, the J call TRBJ2-1; the D call in the table, TRBD2, was not verified against the DNA. TRBV21-1 is recorded as a pseudogene. The CDR3 has 16 amino acids. The CDR3 DNA is TGTGCCAGCAGCAAAGGGACTAGCGGGGAGTACAATGAGCAGTTCTTC. Translated, it gives CASSKGTSGEYNEQFF.

V is TRBV5-1 and J is TRBJ2-2; TRBD2 matches at 10 bases. The CDR3 consists of 18 residues. Germline V lookup: CDR1 SGHRS, CDR2 YFSETQ. After removal of 5 bases from V and 0 bases from J, the junction contained 10 bases not matched to a gene. This CDR3 reads CASSRTSGSIANTGELFF. CDR3 DNA sequence: TGCGCCAGCAGTCGGACTAGCGGATCGATCGCGAACACCGGGGAGCTGTTTTTT.

The chain links TRBV21-1 to TRBJ1-5. TRBV21-1 is given as a pseudogene. This CDR3 has 14 residues. CDR3 in amino acids: CASSKPSSCQPQHF. Written as DNA, the CDR3 is TGTGCCAGCAGCAAACCCTCCTCGTGTCAGCCCCAGCATTTT.

This sequence joins TRBV7-9 and TRBJ2-1; D is possibly TRBD1 (6 bases). The CDR3 contains 17 residues. CDR1 is SEHNR, CDR2 FQNEAQ, per germline (reference sequence). V gave up 5 bases and J gave up 3 bases, with 20 bases separating them. The CDR3 loop is CASSHNLDSSLYNEQFF. In nucleotides, the CDR3 is TGTGCCAGCAGCCACAACCTGGACAGTTCTCTCTACAATGAGCAGTTCTTC.

The chain uses TRBV5-6 and TRBJ1-1; no firm D call. V lost 5 bases to trimming and J lost 3 bases, with 14 bases between them. The CDR3 runs 14 residues. Germline CDR1 SGHDT, CDR2 YYEEEE. The CDR3 protein is CASSNSLGYTEAFF. For the CDR3, the DNA is TGTGCCAGCAGTAACTCGCTCGGGTACACTGAAGCTTTCTTT.

J is TRBJ1-1 and V is TRBV9; weak D call: TRBD1 (5 bases). The V gene's germline CDR1 is SGDLS and CDR2 YYNGEE. The germline V and J ends were trimmed by 2 bases and 3 bases, with 8 bases remaining between them. The CDR3 totals 13 residues. The chain's CDR3 is CASSVGEYTEAFF. For the CDR3, the DNA is TGTGCCAGCAGCGTGGGGGAATACACTGAAGCTTTCTTT.

The V and J genes are TRBV6-2 or TRBV6-3 and TRBJ2-3; D is undetermined. CDR1 and CDR2 (germline): MNHEY, SVGEGT. V lost 0 bases, J lost 6 bases, and 4 bases lay in between. The CDR3 covers 12 residues. CDR3 amino acids: CASSYSGDTQYF. The CDR3 DNA is TGTGCCAGCAGTTACTCGGGGGATACGCAGTATTTT.

The CDR3 is CASSVDTRDNEQFF. For the CDR3, the DNA is TGTGCCAGCAGTGTGGATACTAGGGACAATGAGCAGTTCTTC. The V gene is TRBV27, the J gene TRBJ2-1; maybe TRBD2 (5 bases). Trimming left V 5 bases short and J 5 bases short, with 13 bases between. Germline lookup yields CDR1 MNHEY and CDR2 SMNVEV (reference sequence). This CDR3 has 14 residues.

This rearrangement joins TRBV6-1 to TRBJ2-5; no firm D call. V dropped 1 base and J dropped 2 bases, with 8 bases sitting between them. The CDR3 loop spans 14 amino acids. CDR1 is MNHNS and CDR2 is SASEGT in the germline V gene. The CDR3 nucleotides are TGTGCCAGCAGTGAAGGAACAGCACAAGAGACCCAGTACTTC. Translated, it gives CASSEGTAQETQYF.

This chain links TRBV5-1 with TRBJ2-7, with 8 bases aligning to TRBD1. The V segment lost 4 bases and the J segment 2 bases; nucleotides outside the gene matches: 8. The CDR3 length is 15 residues. In germline, CDR1 is SGHRS, CDR2 YFSETQ. The CDR3 DNA follows: TGCGCCAGCAGCCTAACAGGGGGACCGGCCTACGAGCAGTACTTC. It specifies CASSLTGGPAYEQYF.

The rearrangement links TRBV12-3 or TRBV12-4 to TRBJ2-2; no clear D. This CDR3 has 13 amino acids. V lost 3 bases to trimming and J lost 6 bases, with 8 bases between them. CDR3: CASSFLVSGELFF. CDR3 DNA sequence: TGTGCCAGCAGTTTCCTAGTATCCGGGGAGCTGTTTTTT.

Worth noting for this clone: A read error may account for a junction end that differs from germline. The same CDR3 also results from other DNA sequences found in this sample. J is TRBJ1-2 and V is TRBV5-6, with D possibly TRBD1 on 5 matching bases. The CDR3 contains 13 residues. The germline V gene has CDR1 SGHDT and CDR2 YYEEEE. The CDR3 loop is CASSSQVNYGYTF. In DNA form, the CDR3 reads TGTGCCAGTAGCTCACAGGTTAACTATGGCTACACCTTC.

The gene calls are TRBV19 and TRBJ1-5, with D perhaps TRBD1 (6 bases). Per germline, CDR1 LNHDA and CDR2 SQIVND (reference sequence). The CDR3 is 16 residues long. The V end was cut by 2 bases, the J end by 0 bases, with 11 bases between. The CDR3 sequence is CASSIRGAGSNQPQHF. The CDR3 coding sequence is TGTGCCAGTAGTATACGGGGGGCTGGTAGCAATCAGCCCCAGCATTTT.

The chain combines TRBV10-1 with TRBJ2-3; 11 nucleotides align to TRBD2. V shed 0 bases and J 0 bases; nucleotides not matched to a gene: 5. CDR3 size: 18 residues. CDR1 and CDR2 from the germline V gene are WNHNN and SYGVQD (reference sequence). CDR3 in DNA: TGCGCCAGCAGTGAGTCTAGCGGGGGGGCTGGGAGCACAGATACGCAGTATTTT. Its translation is CASSESSGGAGSTDTQYF.

This clone was counted a few times. This chain joins TRBV10-1 and TRBJ2-7, with D perhaps matching TRBD1 (6 bases). Germline loops: CDR1 WNHNN, CDR2 SYGVQD (reference sequence). Between the trimmed V and J ends, which lost 2 bases and 6 bases, there was a span of 14 bases. This CDR3 region has 14 residues. The chain's CDR3 is CASSERSRGGEQYF. CDR3 coding DNA: TGCGCCAGCAGTGAGAGAAGCAGGGGTGGCGAGCAGTACTTC.

The rearrangement joins TRBV3-1 (or the pseudogene TRBV3-2) to TRBJ2-5, with D unclear. The germline gives CDR1 LGHDT, CDR2 YNNKEL (reference sequence). The V and J ends lost 4 bases and 3 bases respectively, with 18 bases between them. CDR3 length equals 16 residues. The CDR3 DNA follows: TGTGCCAGCAGCCCCCGCGCCCCGACGGTGGAAGAGACCCAGTACTTC. Translating it yields CASSPRAPTVEETQYF.

The rearrangement links TRBV7-2 to TRBJ2-7; the D gene is possibly TRBD2 (6 bases). Trimming took 5 bases from V and 4 from J, leaving 15 bases between them. CDR3 length: 14 residues. Germline loops: CDR1 SGHTA, CDR2 FQGNSA. CDR3: CASSLLTGEYEQYF. CDR3 DNA: TGTGCCAGCAGCCTCCTGACGGGAGAGTACGAGCAGTACTTC.

The chain couples TRBV5-4 to TRBJ2-5, with D tentatively TRBD2 (6 bases). Trimming took off 0 bases at V and 1 base at J, with 13 bases between the two ends. The CDR3 runs 16 residues. Germline-derived CDR1 and CDR2 are SGHNT and YYREEE (reference sequence). Written as DNA, the CDR3 is TGTGCCAGCAGCTTGGTCGGGGGACGGGGCCAAGAGACCCAGTACTTC. Its translation is CASSLVGGRGQETQYF.

V usage is TRBV7-8 and J usage is TRBJ1-5; no reliable D call. V dropped 2 bases and J dropped 7 bases, with 6 bases sitting between them. This CDR3 spans 12 amino acids. Germline V lookup: CDR1 SGHVS, CDR2 FQNEAQ. CDR3 nucleotides: TGTGCCAGCAGCTTAATGCGGCAGCCCCAGCATTTT. It is translated as CASSLMRQPQHF.